Listed below are T cell receptor beta chains from one sample, sequenced in a study of T cell responses to AZD1222 COVID-19 vaccine. Clones were sequenced by immunoSEQ multiplex PCR, and TCRdb holds only the in-frame ones, with some missing. The sample lists 150,000 to 200,000 clones, approximately 91% seen once, with approximately 1.9% in the top ten. The starting material was peripheral blood, obtained 28 days after the second AZD1222 dose. The receptors originated from an adult who received the AZD1222 COVID-19 vaccine. Both conserved end residues are part of each CDR3. D genes are given only for firm matches. For some rows the clone size is stated as once, few or many, or as a class when expanded; others skip it.

cdr3_aa cdr3_nt j_call d_call clone_size v_call
CASSQEYWGEGFYGYTF TGTGCCAGCAGCCAAGAATATTGGGGTGAGGGGTTCTATGGCTACACCTTC TRBJ1-2 - - TRBV3-1/TRBV3-2
CASSSVLTGELFF TGTGCCAGCAGCTCCGTACTCACCGGGGAGCTGTTTTTT TRBJ2-2 - - TRBV3-1/TRBV3-2
CASSRRTGYQPQHF TGTGCCAGCAGTAGAAGGACAGGTTATCAGCCCCAGCATTTT TRBJ1-5 TRBD1 - TRBV28
CASSLDSGVGETQYF TGTGCCAGCAGCTTAGATTCGGGGGTAGGGGAGACCCAGTACTTC TRBJ2-5 - - TRBV7-7
CASNPLAGEPHQPQHF TGTGCCAGCAACCCCCTAGCCGGGGAACCCCATCAGCCCCAGCATTTT TRBJ1-5 - - TRBV14
CASSLFGRAENEQFF TGTGCCAGTAGTTTGTTCGGGAGGGCCGAGAATGAGCAGTTCTTC TRBJ2-1 TRBD2 - TRBV19
CASSSGRGGSEQFF TGTGCCAGCAGCTCCGGGCGGGGGGGCAGTGAGCAGTTCTTC TRBJ2-1 TRBD2 - TRBV7-8
CASSPTSGGADTQYF TGTGCCAGCAGCCCGACTAGCGGGGGGGCAGATACGCAGTATTTT TRBJ2-3 TRBD2 once TRBV7-3
CASSIALVSPYEQYF TGTGCCAGTAGTATTGCCTTGGTCAGTCCCTACGAGCAGTACTTC TRBJ2-7 - - TRBV19
CASSQGSSSNQPQHF TGCGCCAGCAGCCAAGGATCGTCTAGCAATCAGCCCCAGCATTTT TRBJ1-5 - - TRBV4-1
CASSPPVSPGNTIYF TGTGCCAGCTCACCACCGGTCAGCCCTGGAAACACCATATATTTT TRBJ1-3 - - TRBV18
CASSSGQGKIHGYTF TGTGCCAGCAGCTCGGGACAGGGAAAAATTCATGGCTACACCTTC TRBJ1-2 TRBD1 - TRBV11-2
CASSVETGAGETQYF TGTGCCAGCAGTGTTGAGACGGGAGCAGGGGAGACCCAGTACTTC TRBJ2-5 - few TRBV2
CATSRDKTGLEKLFF TGTGCCACCAGCAGAGATAAAACAGGACTCGAAAAACTGTTTTTT TRBJ1-4 - once TRBV15
CASSGPAGVSYNEQFF TGTGCCAGCAGCGGGCCAGCAGGGGTCTCCTACAATGAGCAGTTCTTC TRBJ2-1 - - TRBV9
CASGAGESTEAFF TGTGCCAGCGGGGCAGGGGAGTCCACTGAAGCTTTCTTT TRBJ1-1 - - TRBV6-5
CAITGPEANYGYTF TGTGCCATCACCGGGCCCGAAGCTAACTATGGCTACACCTTC TRBJ1-2 - - TRBV10-3
CASSMTGGYQPQHF TGTGCCAGTAGTATGACAGGGGGATATCAGCCCCAGCATTTT TRBJ1-5 TRBD1 - TRBV19
CASRYGRHPAEAFF TGTGCCAGCAGATACGGTCGACACCCGGCTGAAGCTTTCTTT TRBJ1-1 - - TRBV21-1
CASSQEIFKVGGVGDTQYF TGTGCCAGCAGCCAAGAAATATTCAAAGTTGGCGGGGTGGGGGATACGCAGTATTTT TRBJ2-3 - - TRBV3-1/TRBV3-2
CASRGTSGSWDEQYF TGTGCCAGCAGGGGGACTAGCGGGAGCTGGGACGAGCAGTACTTC TRBJ2-7 TRBD2 - TRBV6-4
CASSPVAATNEKLFF TGTGCCAGCAGTCCCGTGGCCGCCACTAATGAAAAACTGTTTTTT TRBJ1-4 - - TRBV6-5
CAIGGTSGSSYEQYF TGTGCCATCGGGGGGACTAGCGGGAGCTCCTACGAGCAGTACTTC TRBJ2-7 TRBD2 - TRBV6-6
CASSYSNPSNSPLHF TGTGCCAGCAGTTACTCTAACCCCTCCAATTCACCCCTCCACTTT TRBJ1-6 - - TRBV6-5
CASSPTGGNQPQHF TGTGCCAGCAGCCCGACAGGGGGCAATCAGCCCCAGCATTTT TRBJ1-5 TRBD1 - TRBV2
CASSSPGHLEAFF TGTGCCAGCAGTTCACCGGGACACCTTGAAGCTTTCTTT TRBJ1-1 - - TRBV12-3/TRBV12-4
CASSYAGTGNSPLHF TGTGCCAGCAGTTATGCCGGGACCGGCAATTCACCCCTCCACTTT TRBJ1-6 - - TRBV6-5
CASSDSDRREKLFF TGTGCCAGCAGTGACTCCGACAGGAGGGAAAAACTGTTTTTT TRBJ1-4 - - TRBV6-4
CASIRTANTEAFF TGTGCCAGCATCCGGACAGCGAACACTGAAGCTTTCTTT TRBJ1-1 - once TRBV28
CASRIPRGQGYTF TGTGCCAGCAGGATCCCCAGGGGGCAGGGCTACACCTTC TRBJ1-2 TRBD1 - TRBV6-5
CASSPDGAGYSGNTIYF TGTGCCAGCAGCCCAGACGGGGCAGGGTACTCTGGAAACACCATATATTTT TRBJ1-3 - - TRBV7-2
CASSPGQRRETQYF TGCGCCAGCAGCCCGGGCCAGAGGAGGGAGACCCAGTACTTC TRBJ2-5 - - TRBV5-1
CASSLDTGLYGYTF TGTGCCAGCAGCTTGGATACGGGGCTCTATGGCTACACCTTC TRBJ1-2 - - TRBV5-4
CASSEGQGVAFF TGCGCCAGCAGTGAAGGACAGGGGGTAGCTTTCTTT TRBJ1-1 TRBD1 few TRBV10-1
CAWTSGDSSPLHF TGTGCCTGGACATCCGGGGATAGCTCACCCCTCCACTTT TRBJ1-6 - - TRBV30
CASSPRGLTTDTQYF TGTGCCAGCAGCCCGAGGGGGCTTACCACAGATACGCAGTATTTT TRBJ2-3 TRBD1 - TRBV11-3
CAIKGQVDYGYTF TGCGCCATCAAGGGACAGGTAGACTATGGCTACACCTTC TRBJ1-2 TRBD1 - TRBV10-2
CASSPTVETQYF TGTGCCAGCAGCCCCACCGTGGAGACCCAGTACTTC TRBJ2-5 - - TRBV7-9
CASKHGEQYF TGTGCCAGCAAACACGGCGAGCAGTACTTC TRBJ2-7 - - TRBV6-5
CASLRGSYNSPLHF TGTGCCAGCCTCCGGGGCTCCTATAATTCACCCCTCCACTTT TRBJ1-6 - - TRBV28
CASSPDRGGAFF TGTGCCAGTAGCCCGGACCGAGGGGGAGCTTTCTTT TRBJ1-1 - - TRBV19
CASSSLRREGRGEQYF TGTGCCAGCAGCTCCTTACGGCGGGAGGGTAGGGGCGAGCAGTACTTC TRBJ2-7 TRBD2 - TRBV7-3
CASSEQGGLNGSPLHF TGTGCCAGCAGCGAACAGGGTGGCCTTAACGGTTCACCCCTCCACTTT TRBJ1-6 - - TRBV9
CASSLGQGQSNSPLHF TGTGCCAGCAGCCTTGGACAGGGGCAGTCCAATTCACCCCTCCACTTT TRBJ1-6 TRBD1 - TRBV5-4
CASSQEQGRRNTEAFF TGCGCCAGCAGCCAAGAACAGGGGCGCCGGAACACTGAAGCTTTCTTT TRBJ1-1 TRBD1 once TRBV4-1
CASSDKYF TGTGCCAGCAGCGACAAGTACTTC TRBJ2-5 - - TRBV2
CASSADSPVDTEAFF TGCGCCAGCAGTGCGGACAGCCCTGTGGACACTGAAGCTTTCTTT TRBJ1-1 - - TRBV10-1
CAWSRLQETQYF TGTGCCTGGTCTCGTTTACAAGAGACCCAGTACTTC TRBJ2-5 - - TRBV30
CASSRGYYEQYF TGTGCCAGCAGTCGAGGGTACTACGAGCAGTACTTC TRBJ2-7 - - TRBV12-3/TRBV12-4
CASSEAGEGYEQYF TGCGCCAGCAGTGAGGCCGGAGAAGGATACGAGCAGTACTTC TRBJ2-7 - once TRBV10-1
CASSPQGAETQYF TGTGCCAGCTCACCACAGGGGGCAGAGACCCAGTACTTC TRBJ2-5 TRBD1 - TRBV18
CASSWTGIVTGNTIYF TGTGCCAGCAGTTGGACAGGGATAGTCACTGGAAACACCATATATTTT TRBJ1-3 TRBD1 - TRBV6-6
CASSLDRTAVDGNTIYF TGCGCCAGCAGCTTGGATCGGACGGCGGTTGATGGAAACACCATATATTTT TRBJ1-3 - - TRBV5-1
CASSLKGWNTGELFF TGTGCCAGCAGCCTGAAGGGTTGGAACACCGGGGAGCTGTTTTTT TRBJ2-2 - - TRBV3-1/TRBV3-2